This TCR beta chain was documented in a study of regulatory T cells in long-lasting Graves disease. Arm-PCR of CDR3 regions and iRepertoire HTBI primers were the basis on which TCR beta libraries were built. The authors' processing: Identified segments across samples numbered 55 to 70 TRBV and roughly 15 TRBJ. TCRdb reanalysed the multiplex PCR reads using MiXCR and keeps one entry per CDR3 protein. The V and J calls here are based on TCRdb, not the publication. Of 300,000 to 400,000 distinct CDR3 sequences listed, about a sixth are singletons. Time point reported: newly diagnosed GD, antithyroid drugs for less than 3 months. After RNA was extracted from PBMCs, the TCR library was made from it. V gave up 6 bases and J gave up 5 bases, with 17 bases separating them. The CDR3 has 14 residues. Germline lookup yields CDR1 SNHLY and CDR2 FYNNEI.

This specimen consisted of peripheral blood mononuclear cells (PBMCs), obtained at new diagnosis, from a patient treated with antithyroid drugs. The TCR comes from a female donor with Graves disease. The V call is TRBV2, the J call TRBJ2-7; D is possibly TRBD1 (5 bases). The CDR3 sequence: CASRRTVDSHEQYF. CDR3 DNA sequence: TGTGCCAGCAGAAGAACAGTAGACAGCCACGAGCAGTACTTC. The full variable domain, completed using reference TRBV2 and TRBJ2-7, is EPEVTQTPSHQVTQMGQEVILRCVPISNHLYFYWYRQILGQKVEFLVSFYNNEISEKSEIFDDQFSVERPDGSNFTLKIRSTKLEDSAMYFCASRRTVDSHEQYFGPGTRLTVT.